The source of this T cell receptor (beta chain) is a study of blood T cell repertoires in COVID-19. Germline V gene data show CDR1 as PRHDT and CDR2 as FYEKMQ (reference sequence). Trimming removed 7 bases at V and 3 bases at J, with 16 bases between. The CDR3 contains 14 residues. Study processing details: Estimation of nucleated cell counts relied on the amplification of reference gene primers. Repertoires were generated with immunoSEQ multiplex PCR, while TCRdb's copy carries only in-frame clones and drops some. V and J calls and clone size are those listed in that table; D and trimming were worked out from the DNA. The data contain about 75,000 clones, about 88% of them singletons.

The source is a human donor in a cohort sampled during active COVID-19. The chain couples TRBV13 to TRBJ2-7; D is possibly TRBD2 (7 bases). Material for sequencing was peripheral blood. The CDR3 nucleotides are TGTGCCAGCAAACTTAGGGGGGGAGGCTACGAGCAGTACTTC. Protein: CASKLRGGGYEQYF.